A selection of T cell receptor beta chains follows, all from one sample in a study of response to subunit inactivated influenza vaccine. TCRdb recomputed calls from the RT-PCR reads with MiXCR, one row per CDR3 protein. The table lists about 650,000 distinct CDR3 sequences, about a sixth of them singletons. Here the sequenced sample was PBMCs from blood, taken approximately 13 days after vaccination. These receptors were collected from a man over 45 who received an inactivated influenza vaccine. Each CDR3 is given with its conserved first and last residue. D genes are given only for firm matches. Clone size is given for some rows only: seen once, a few or many times, or a class if the clone is expanded.

abundance: .; d_gene: .; j_gene: TRBJ1-4; v_gene: TRBV12-3/TRBV12-4; CDR3aa: CASSGYQGEAEKLFF; CDR3nt: TGTGCCAGCAGTGGGTACCAGGGTGAGGCTGAAAAACTGTTTTTT
abundance: .; d_gene: .; j_gene: TRBJ2-1; v_gene: TRBV24-1; CDR3aa: CATSDLGRTDKNEQFF; CDR3nt: TGTGCCACCAGTGATCTAGGCAGGACAGACAAAAATGAGCAGTTCTTC
abundance: many; d_gene: .; j_gene: TRBJ2-5; v_gene: TRBV5-1; CDR3aa: CASSEQETQYF; CDR3nt: TGTGCCAGCAGCGAGCAAGAGACCCAGTACTTC
abundance: few; d_gene: .; j_gene: TRBJ2-6; v_gene: TRBV4-1; CDR3aa: CASSQELVSGANVLTF; CDR3nt: TGCGCCAGCAGCCAAGAACTCGTCTCTGGGGCCAACGTCCTGACTTTC
abundance: few; d_gene: TRBD1; j_gene: TRBJ2-7; v_gene: TRBV29-1; CDR3aa: CSVEGTGIYEQYF; CDR3nt: TGCAGCGTTGAGGGGACAGGGATCTACGAGCAGTACTTC
abundance: .; d_gene: .; j_gene: TRBJ1-6; v_gene: TRBV27; CDR3aa: CASKRESSYNSPLHF; CDR3nt: TGTGCCAGCAAGAGGGAATCGTCCTATAATTCACCCCTCCACTTT
abundance: .; d_gene: .; j_gene: TRBJ2-2; v_gene: TRBV12-3/TRBV12-4; CDR3aa: CASSLSPDTGELFF; CDR3nt: TGTGCCAGCAGTTTAAGCCCAGATACCGGGGAGCTGTTTTTT
abundance: .; d_gene: TRBD1; j_gene: TRBJ2-7; v_gene: TRBV5-1; CDR3aa: CASSFETGLGYEQYF; CDR3nt: TGCGCCAGCAGCTTTGAGACAGGGTTGGGCTACGAGCAGTACTTC
abundance: .; d_gene: .; j_gene: TRBJ2-5; v_gene: TRBV11-2; CDR3aa: CASSLGQAHQETQYF; CDR3nt: TGTGCCAGCAGCTTAGGACAGGCCCACCAAGAGACCCAGTACTTC
abundance: few; d_gene: TRBD1; j_gene: TRBJ1-6; v_gene: TRBV29-1; CDR3aa: CSVKLPGQGRNSPLHF; CDR3nt: TGCAGCGTGAAACTTCCGGGACAGGGCCGTAATTCACCCCTCCACTTT
abundance: .; d_gene: .; j_gene: TRBJ2-5; v_gene: TRBV15; CDR3aa: CATSRGGDGETQYF; CDR3nt: TGTGCCACCAGCAGAGGAGGGGATGGGGAGACCCAGTACTTC
abundance: .; d_gene: .; j_gene: TRBJ2-7; v_gene: TRBV28; CDR3aa: CASSPRTEQYF; CDR3nt: TGTGCCAGCAGCCCCCGTACCGAGCAGTACTTC
abundance: .; d_gene: .; j_gene: TRBJ1-3; v_gene: TRBV11-3; CDR3aa: CASSLASSGSGNTIYF; CDR3nt: TGTGCCAGCAGCTTAGCCTCGTCCGGATCTGGAAACACCATATATTTT
abundance: .; d_gene: .; j_gene: TRBJ1-2; v_gene: TRBV5-6; CDR3aa: CASSPGGGGSYGYTF; CDR3nt: TGTGCCAGCAGCCCTGGAGGCGGGGGGAGCTATGGCTACACCTTC